One and the same sample provided the 14 T cell receptor beta chains below, sequenced in a study of beta chain features in type 1 diabetes. General study findings and limits: Shorter TCRB CDR3s, moderately but significantly so, were found in Type 1 diabetes patients in all four CD4+ subsets.

No cognate antigen is known for these TCRs. Sequencing targeted expressed TCRB transcripts, as all isolated RNA had been reverse transcribed. Assay used: immunoSEQ multiplex PCR; TCRdb lists only in-frame clones, some missing. In the table there are 150,000 to 200,000 clones, roughly 8% of which are singletons. Input material: central memory CD4+ T cells from blood. Every receptor here comes from a young man with type 1 diabetes.

This clone was detected a few times. The V gene is TRBV11-2, the J gene TRBJ2-5; TRBD2 agrees at 11 bases. The ends lost 10 bases at V and 4 bases at J; junction bases unmatched: 11. The CDR3 is 15 amino acids. Germline-derived CDR1 and CDR2 are SGHAT and FQNNGV. CDR3 nucleotide sequence: TGTGCCACCCTTCTTAGCGGGGGGGCCGGAGAGACCCAGTACTTC. It is translated as CATLLSGGAGETQYF.

The genes are TRBV29-1 and TRBJ2-3, with 7 bases aligning to TRBD2. Germline CDR1 is SQVTM and CDR2 is ANQGSEA. Trimming took 5 bases from V and 5 from J; bases not matched to a gene: 10. CDR3 length: 14 residues. CDR3 coding DNA: TGCAGCGTTCTTAACGGACTAGTAGGAGATACGCAGTATTTT. Protein: CSVLNGLVGDTQYF.

This chain connects TRBV6-5 to TRBJ1-2, with unresolved D. The V gene lost 6 bases and the J gene lost 6 bases, with 11 bases spanning the gap. The CDR3 length is 12 residues. The germline V gene encodes CDR1 MNHEY and CDR2 SVGAGI. In DNA, the CDR3 is TGTGCCAGCAGCTCTCGGGGTGATGGCTACACCTTC. Translated, it gives CASSSRGDGYTF.

This clone was picked up a small number of times. The V and J genes are TRBV6-6 and TRBJ2-1, with 12 bases lining up with TRBD1. V trimming: 6 bases; J trimming: 10 bases; junction bases outside the gene matches: 10. The germline V gene has CDR1 MNHNY and CDR2 SVGAGI (reference sequence). This CDR3 has 15 residues. CDR3 nucleotide sequence: TGTGCCAGCAGATCGGGACAGGGGGCCAGAATGGAGCAGTTCTTC. Translated, it gives CASRSGQGARMEQFF.

V and J are TRBV30 and TRBJ1-4, with no clear D. The germline CDR1 and CDR2 sequences are GTSNPN and SVGIG (reference sequence). With 0 bases removed from V and 8 bases from J, the gap between germline ends came to 22 bases. The CDR3 extends over 17 amino acids. Here the CDR3 DNA reads TGTGCCTGGAGTGTATCGCGGTGGTCCGGTGGAGGGGAAAAACTGTTTTTT. It encodes CAWSVSRWSGGGEKLFF. Filled out from reference TRBV30 and TRBJ1-4, the complete variable domain reads SQTIHQWPATLVQPVGSPLSLECTVEGTSNPNLYWYRQAAGRGLQLLFYSVGIGQISSEVPQNLSASRPQDRQFILSSKKLLLSDSGFYLCAWSVSRWSGGGEKLFFGSGTQLSVL.

The CDR3 protein is CASSPLAGNPYEQYF. The CDR3 DNA reads TGTGCCAGCAGCCCCCTAGCGGGCAACCCCTACGAGCAGTACTTC. The chain recombines TRBV14 with TRBJ2-7; 8 bases map to TRBD2. Germline V gives CDR1 SGHDN, CDR2 FVKESK. With V trimmed by 4 bases and J by 2 bases, 7 bases remained unmatched. This CDR3 has 15 amino acids.

The V gene is TRBV15, the J gene TRBJ2-7, with 11 positions matching TRBD2. CDR3 length equals 18 residues. The germline CDR1 and CDR2 sequences are LNHNV and YYDKDF (reference sequence). Unmatched junction bases numbered 10, after V lost 0 bases and J lost 3 bases. This chain's CDR3 is CATSRDRSTSGVVYEQYF. The CDR3 DNA reads TGTGCCACCAGCAGAGACCGCTCGACTAGCGGGGTCGTCTACGAGCAGTACTTC. The full variable domain, completed using reference TRBV15 and TRBJ2-7, is DAMVIQNPRYQVTQFGKPVTLSCSQTLNHNVMYWYQQKSSQAPKLLFHYYDKDFNNEADTPDNFQSRRPNTSFCFLDIRSPGLGDTAMYLCATSRDRSTSGVVYEQYFGPGTRLTVT.

This clone came up once. A read error may be the cause here, since a much bigger clone is one base away. This sequence joins TRBV5-6 and TRBJ2-5, with 9 positions matching TRBD1. Unmatched junction bases numbered 1, after V lost 3 bases and J lost 4 bases. Per germline, CDR1 SGHDT and CDR2 YYEEEE. The CDR3 loop spans 13 amino acids. The CDR3 DNA follows: TGTGCCAGCAGCTCGACAGGGGGAGAGACCCAGTACTTC. Translating gives CASSSTGGETQYF.

The genes are TRBV6-6 and TRBJ1-5; TRBD1 aligns across 8 bases. V shed 6 bases and J 7 bases; nucleotides not matched to a gene: 5. CDR1 MNHNY and CDR2 SVGAGI come from the germline V gene (reference sequence). The CDR3 extends over 13 amino acids. The CDR3 region is CASSGTGEQPQHF. CDR3 DNA: TGTGCCAGCAGCGGGACAGGAGAACAGCCCCAGCATTTT.

This CDR3 reads CASSFGGGADTGELFF. The CDR3 DNA reads as TGTGCCAGCAGCTTCGGAGGAGGGGCTGACACCGGGGAGCTGTTTTTT. The J gene is TRBJ2-2, the V gene TRBV11-2; D might be TRBD2 (6 bases). With 3 bases removed from V and 3 bases from J, the gap between germline ends came to 14 bases. Germline V gene lookup returns CDR1 SGHAT and CDR2 FQNNGV. The CDR3 extends over 16 amino acids.

V usage is TRBV25-1 and J usage is TRBJ2-5; D is undetermined. The ends were cut back, 7 bases at V and 1 base at J, with 10 bases in the middle. Germline assignment: CDR1 MGHDK and CDR2 SYGVNS. The CDR3 consists of 13 residues. The DNA of the CDR3 is TGTGCCAGCAATTCCTCCCCCCAAGAGACCCAGTACTTC. Translation gives CASNSSPQETQYF.

V and J are TRBV4-2 and TRBJ1-1; TRBD1 matches at 9 bases. The junction had 6 bases not matched to a gene; V was cut back by 0 bases and J by 1 base. This CDR3 has 17 residues. The V gene's germline CDR1 is LGHNA and CDR2 YNFKEQ. CDR3 bases: TGTGCCAGCAGCCAAGACAACAGGGGGCGGGGGAACACTGAAGCTTTCTTT. Encoded protein: CASSQDNRGRGNTEAFF.

This clone came up a few times. Other DNA sequences within the sample encode an identical CDR3. The chain joins TRBV7-2 to TRBJ2-7; D not certain. Trimming took off 3 bases at V and 0 bases at J, with 12 bases between the two ends. Germline CDR1 SGHTA, CDR2 FQGNSA. CDR3 size: 15 residues. The CDR3 coding sequence is TGTGCCAGCAGCTTTCAGGCAGGTCCCTCCTACGAGCAGTACTTC. Translated, it gives CASSFQAGPSYEQYF. Full variable domain (outside the CDR3, taken from reference TRBV7-2 and TRBJ2-7): GAGVSQSPSNKVTEKGKDVELRCDPISGHTALYWYRQSLGQGLEFLIYFQGNSAPDKSGLPSDRFSAERTGGSVSTLTIQRTQQEDSAVYLCASSFQAGPSYEQYFGPGTRLTVT.

This clone was seen a handful of times. V usage is TRBV28 and J usage is TRBJ1-1; 7 bases are a match to TRBD1. CDR3 length: 12 residues. The germline V gene has CDR1 MDHEN and CDR2 SYDVKM. Losses at the gene ends were 8 bases for V and 7 bases for J; bases not matched to a gene: 7. CDR3 bases: TGTGCCAGCGAGAGGGGGCGGGTTGAAGCTTTCTTT. The encoded protein is CASERGRVEAFF. Together with reference TRBV28 and TRBJ1-1, the CDR3 gives the full variable domain: DVKVTQSSRYLVKRTGEKVFLECVQDMDHENMFWYRQDPGLGLRLIYFSYDVKMKEKGDIPEGYSVSREKKERFSLILESASTNQTSMYLCASERGRVEAFFGQGTRLTVV.